A single sample gave rise to the 20 T cell receptor beta chains below, sequenced in a study of identical twins. TCRdb re-analysed the 5' RACE reads in MiXCR, keeping a single row per CDR3 protein. The sample lists under 1 million distinct CDR3 sequences; roughly 12% were seen once. These data also formed part of another study, on yellow fever vaccine responses in identical twins.

The source material was PBMCs. The receptors come from a woman between 18 and 30 years old in good health.

This clonotype was observed at least ten times. V is TRBV2 and J is TRBJ1-1; possibly TRBD1 for D (5 bases). CDR1 is SNHLY, CDR2 FYNNEI, per germline. With 6 bases removed from V and 7 bases from J, the gap between germline ends came to 6 bases. There are 10 residues in the CDR3. CDR3: CASRGLEAFF. CDR3 bases: TGTGCCAGCAGGGGACTTGAAGCTTTCTTT.

This clonotype has at least ten counts. V and J are TRBV6-5 and TRBJ1-5; 8 bases fit TRBD1. J lost 1 base, V lost 2 bases, and 10 bases had no gene match. CDR1 is MNHEY and CDR2 is SVGAGI in the germline V gene. The CDR3 sequence is 18 residues long. The CDR3 reads CASSYNPTGGLSNQPQHF. The CDR3 DNA sequence: TGTGCCAGCAGTTACAACCCCACAGGGGGTTTGAGCAATCAGCCCCAGCATTTT.

This clonotype was seen many times. The rearrangement links TRBV5-6 to TRBJ2-6, with 7 bases fitting TRBD1. The CDR3 has 16 amino acids. Trimming removed 4 bases from V and 1 base from J; junction bases left unmatched: 5. Germline V gene lookup returns CDR1 SGHDT and CDR2 YYEEEE. CDR3 amino acids: CASSRTGLSGANVLTF. For the CDR3, the DNA is TGTGCCAGCAGCCGGACAGGCCTTTCTGGGGCCAACGTCCTGACTTTC.

The chain's CDR3 is CASSSFHGTSGQETQYF. The CDR3 DNA reads TGTGCCAGCAGTTCCTTCCACGGGACTAGCGGCCAAGAGACCCAGTACTTC. The gene calls are TRBV28 and TRBJ2-5; 11 bases fit TRBD2. The V gene end was trimmed by 4 bases and the J gene end by 1 base; junction bases not matched to a gene: 8. The V gene's germline CDR1 is MDHEN and CDR2 SYDVKM. The CDR3 spans 17 residues.

This clonotype was seen a handful of times. The V and J genes are TRBV12-3 or TRBV12-4 and TRBJ2-3; D may be TRBD1 (7 bases). This CDR3 comprises 15 residues. V lost 4 bases and J lost 4, with 15 bases in between. The chain's CDR3 is CASSSGGLLADTQYF. The CDR3 DNA sequence: TGTGCCAGCAGTTCAGGGGGGCTATTAGCAGATACGCAGTATTTT.

The chain uses TRBV29-1 and TRBJ2-1, with 8 bases aligning to TRBD2. Looked up from germline, CDR1 is SQVTM and CDR2 is ANQGSEA. With V trimmed by 4 bases and J by 8 bases, 7 bases remained unmatched. This CDR3 spans 13 amino acids. This CDR3 reads CSVVGSGRYEQFF. DNA for the CDR3: TGCAGCGTTGTGGGAAGCGGGAGATATGAGCAGTTCTTC.

This clonotype was observed a few times. This chain joins TRBV20-1 and TRBJ2-7; maybe TRBD2 (5 bases). Germline CDR1 is DFQATT and CDR2 is SNEGSKA (reference sequence). The CDR3 runs to 12 residues. Trimming cost V 1 base and J 5 bases, with 9 bases left between them. CDR3 nucleotides: TGCAGTGCTAGAGCGGGATCCGACGAGCAGTACTTC. Translation: CSARAGSDEQYF.

The chain recombines TRBV24-1 with TRBJ2-1; no clear D gene. Trimming left V 5 bases short and J 4 bases short, with 14 bases between. This CDR3 has 15 amino acids. Germline values: CDR1 KGHDR, CDR2 SFDVKD. Here the CDR3 DNA reads TGTGCCACCAGTGCGGAAGCTTTTGGTTACAATGAGCAGTTCTTC. Translated: CATSAEAFGYNEQFF.

This clonotype was recorded a few times. The chain links TRBV20-1 to TRBJ2-1; 7 bases are shared with TRBD2. CDR3 length: 15 amino acids. V gave up 3 bases and J gave up 3 bases; unmatched junction bases: 8. CDR1 and CDR2 from the germline V gene are DFQATT and SNEGSKA (reference sequence). The CDR3 sequence is CSARERTRGYNEQFF. DNA for the CDR3: TGCAGTGCTAGGGAGCGGACTAGAGGCTACAATGAGCAGTTCTTC.

This chain links TRBV6-1 with TRBJ1-4; the match to TRBD1 covers 9 bases. The CDR3 has 15 residues. The V and J ends lost 0 bases and 7 bases, in that order; junction bases with no gene match: 3. Germline V lookup: CDR1 MNHNS, CDR2 SASEGT. Here the CDR3 reads CASSEAGTGREKLFF. CDR3 nucleotides: TGTGCCAGCAGTGAAGCCGGGACAGGGCGTGAAAAACTGTTTTTT.

This clonotype came up a few times. The chain employs TRBV12-3 or TRBV12-4 and TRBJ2-2, with D uncertain. The CDR3 covers 14 residues. V dropped 4 bases and J dropped 1 base, with 7 bases sitting between them. The CDR3 bases are TGTGCCAGCAGTTCGTTATTGAACACCGGGGAGCTGTTTTTT. This encodes CASSSLLNTGELFF.

Only a few counts were recorded for this clonotype. The chain recombines TRBV6-4 with TRBJ2-5; tentative D call: TRBD2 (5 bases). CDR3 length: 13 residues. Germline lookup yields CDR1 MRHNA and CDR2 SNTAGT. Between the trimmed V and J ends, which lost 3 bases and 6 bases, there was a span of 11 bases. CDR3 DNA: TGTGCCAGCAGTGATTTTGGGAGTAAGACCCAGTACTTC. Translated, it gives CASSDFGSKTQYF.

The V gene is TRBV5-5, the J gene TRBJ2-5, with D tentatively TRBD2 (5 bases). Trimming cost V 5 bases and J 7 bases, with 21 bases left between them. Germline V lookup: CDR1 SGHKS, CDR2 YYEKEE (reference sequence). The CDR3 is 15 amino acids. The CDR3 DNA is TGTGCCAGCAGTCAGCCCGGGCCTCCGGCGGGGACCCAGTACTTC. This translates into CASSQPGPPAGTQYF.

This clonotype has only a few counts. This CDR3 reads CSVATGTASTDTQYF. The CDR3 DNA is TGCAGCGTCGCGACCGGGACAGCTAGCACAGATACGCAGTATTTT. The chain carries TRBV29-1 and TRBJ2-3, with TRBD1 matching 7 bases. The V gene end was trimmed by 6 bases and the J gene end by 0 bases; junction bases not matched to a gene: 9. This CDR3 is 15 amino acids long. Germline V gene data show CDR1 as SQVTM and CDR2 as ANQGSEA.

J is TRBJ2-1 and V is TRBV29-1; 11 bases match TRBD2. The CDR3 consists of 15 residues. V shed 3 bases and J 9 bases; nucleotides not matched to a gene: 10. Germline V gene data show CDR1 as SQVTM and CDR2 as ANQGSEA. CDR3 protein: CSVDSGLAGGSEQFF. Here the CDR3 DNA reads TGCAGCGTTGACTCCGGTCTAGCGGGAGGAAGTGAGCAGTTCTTC.

This clonotype occurred many times. V usage is TRBV29-1 and J usage is TRBJ2-2; 11 bases match TRBD2. Unmatched junction bases numbered 4, after V lost 6 bases and J lost 1 base. The CDR3 runs to 15 residues. Germline loops: CDR1 SQVTM, CDR2 ANQGSEA. The CDR3 DNA is TGCAGCGTCCCCGGGACTAGCGGGAACACCGGGGAGCTGTTTTTT. Translation: CSVPGTSGNTGELFF.

This clonotype has more than one count but fewer than ten. J is TRBJ1-2 and V is TRBV28; D gene unclear. The CDR3 is made up of 16 amino acids. The V end was cut by 5 bases, the J end by 5 bases, with 21 bases between. Germline lookup yields CDR1 MDHEN and CDR2 SYDVKM. The CDR3 DNA reads as TGTGCCAGCAGTGCAGGCGAGGCAATTAGGAGATATGGCTACACCTTC. Amino acids: CASSAGEAIRRYGYTF.

This clonotype was observed a handful of times. The V and J genes are TRBV6-1 and TRBJ2-1; maybe TRBD2 (6 bases). CDR1 and CDR2 (germline): MNHNS, SASEGT. V was cut by 2 bases and J by 9 bases, with 20 bases left in between. The CDR3 totals 16 residues. The CDR3 nucleotides are TGTGCCAGCAGTGAAACACTAGACGGGAGACGTAGTGAGCAGTTCTTC. Protein product: CASSETLDGRRSEQFF.

The chain uses TRBV6-5 and TRBJ1-2; D gene uncertain. From germline, CDR1 is MNHEY and CDR2 SVGAGI. V lost 0 bases and J 7 bases, leaving 6 bases between the germline ends. This CDR3 comprises 12 residues. CDR3: CASSYSGLGYTF. DNA for the CDR3: TGTGCCAGCAGTTACTCGGGCCTTGGCTACACCTTC.

This clonotype was observed many times. The J gene is TRBJ1-4, the V gene TRBV12-3 or TRBV12-4, with a possible D match to TRBD1 (5 bases). Trimming pared 7 bases from V and 7 bases from J, leaving 13 bases between. The CDR3 runs 13 residues. The DNA for the CDR3 is TGTGCCAGCACGTTTAGGACACTTGAAAAACTGTTTTTT. Amino acid sequence: CASTFRTLEKLFF.